This is a list of T cell receptor beta chains from one sample in a study of breast tumors, draining lymph nodes, adjacent tissues. TCRdb independently ran MiXCR on the multiplex PCR reads; one entry per CDR3 protein. The profile shows some 200,000 distinct CDR3 sequences, 25% to 40% of them singletons. Sequenced: axillary lymph node tissue. Source of these receptors: a female donor with breast cancer. Some clones in this sample may be carry-over from other donors' samples. Both conserved end residues are part of each CDR3. A D gene is named only where the DNA matches it firmly. Clone size is stated in some rows and not others, as once, few, many or a class when expanded.

clone_size: NA
j_call: TRBJ2-6
v_call: TRBV12-3/TRBV12-4
d_call: NA
cdr3_aa: CASGLGVGVLTF
cdr3_nt: TGTGCCAGCGGGCTGGGAGTAGGCGTCCTGACTTTC

clone_size: many
j_call: TRBJ2-1
v_call: TRBV20-1
d_call: NA
cdr3_aa: CTGYMVSRNEQFF
cdr3_nt: TGCACAGGATACATGGTGAGCCGAAATGAGCAGTTCTTC

clone_size: many
j_call: TRBJ2-3
v_call: TRBV4-2
d_call: TRBD2
cdr3_aa: CASSPTSGGDTDTQYF
cdr3_nt: TGTGCCAGCAGCCCGACTAGCGGGGGGGACACAGATACGCAGTATTTT

clone_size: few
j_call: TRBJ1-1
v_call: TRBV2
d_call: NA
cdr3_aa: CASRDMNTEAFF
cdr3_nt: TGTGCCAGCAGGGACATGAACACTGAAGCTTTCTTT

clone_size: once
j_call: TRBJ1-2
v_call: TRBV9
d_call: NA
cdr3_aa: CASSSTGQAAGYTF
cdr3_nt: TGTGCCAGCAGCTCCACAGGGCAGGCGGCTGGCTACACCTTC

clone_size: many
j_call: TRBJ1-2
v_call: TRBV30
d_call: NA
cdr3_aa: CAWTKGNGYTF
cdr3_nt: TGTGCCTGGACTAAGGGGAATGGCTACACCTTC

clone_size: NA
j_call: TRBJ1-6
v_call: TRBV7-2
d_call: NA
cdr3_aa: CASTLRGVHNSPLHF
cdr3_nt: TGTGCCAGCACCCTTAGGGGGGTCCATAATTCACCCCTCCACTTT

clone_size: many
j_call: TRBJ1-2
v_call: TRBV19
d_call: NA
cdr3_aa: CASRDGNYGYTF
cdr3_nt: TGTGCCAGTAGGGACGGTAACTATGGCTACACCTTC

clone_size: many
j_call: TRBJ1-5
v_call: TRBV6-5
d_call: NA
cdr3_aa: CASSLLPAQPQHF
cdr3_nt: TGTGCCAGCAGCCTTCTTCCAGCTCAGCCCCAGCATTTT

clone_size: many
j_call: TRBJ1-2
v_call: TRBV4-1
d_call: NA
cdr3_aa: CASSQRDEGVRGYTF
cdr3_nt: TGCGCCAGCAGCCAAAGGGACGAAGGGGTGCGCGGCTACACCTTC

clone_size: many
j_call: TRBJ2-1
v_call: TRBV6-5
d_call: NA
cdr3_aa: CASRSGTEQFF
cdr3_nt: TGTGCCAGCAGATCCGGGACAGAGCAGTTCTTC

clone_size: many
j_call: TRBJ1-4
v_call: TRBV24-1
d_call: TRBD1
cdr3_aa: CATSEPGQGGEKLFF
cdr3_nt: TGTGCCACCAGTGAGCCGGGACAGGGGGGGGAAAAACTGTTTTTT

clone_size: many
j_call: TRBJ1-4
v_call: TRBV30
d_call: NA
cdr3_aa: CAWSPRGLGGVKLFF
cdr3_nt: TGTGCCTGGAGCCCAAGAGGACTAGGAGGCGTAAAACTGTTTTTT

clone_size: few
j_call: TRBJ1-1
v_call: TRBV20-1
d_call: TRBD1
cdr3_aa: CSAPGMGQGDTEAFF
cdr3_nt: TGCAGTGCGCCCGGCATGGGACAGGGGGACACTGAAGCTTTCTTT

clone_size: NA
j_call: TRBJ2-1
v_call: TRBV20-1
d_call: NA
cdr3_aa: CSARSDGRPNYEQFF
cdr3_nt: TGCAGTGCTAGGTCCGACGGACGCCCTAACTATGAGCAGTTCTTC

clone_size: NA
j_call: TRBJ1-2
v_call: TRBV5-4
d_call: NA
cdr3_aa: CASSRVLVSEGYTF
cdr3_nt: TGTGCCAGCAGCCGGGTTTTGGTGTCGGAGGGCTACACCTTC

clone_size: many
j_call: TRBJ2-1
v_call: TRBV29-1
d_call: TRBD2
cdr3_aa: CSVEGLAGGNYNEQFF
cdr3_nt: TGCAGCGTTGAGGGACTAGCGGGAGGGAATTACAATGAGCAGTTCTTC

clone_size: many
j_call: TRBJ1-4
v_call: TRBV15
d_call: NA
cdr3_aa: CATSRPPRGNEKLFF
cdr3_nt: TGTGCCACCAGCAGACCCCCCAGAGGAAATGAAAAACTGTTTTTT

clone_size: NA
j_call: TRBJ1-2
v_call: TRBV20-1
d_call: NA
cdr3_aa: CSARMGKRSYGYTF
cdr3_nt: TGCAGTGCTAGGATGGGGAAGCGGTCCTATGGCTACACCTTC

clone_size: many
j_call: TRBJ1-2
v_call: TRBV20-1
d_call: TRBD1
cdr3_aa: CSARRQGKDGYTF
cdr3_nt: TGCAGTGCTAGAAGACAGGGGAAGGATGGCTACACCTTC

clone_size: many
j_call: TRBJ2-3
v_call: TRBV4-3
d_call: TRBD1
cdr3_aa: CASSQDRAGGPSSDTQYF
cdr3_nt: TGCGCCAGCAGCCAAGATAGGGCAGGGGGCCCGTCCTCAGATACGCAGTATTTT

clone_size: many
j_call: TRBJ2-7
v_call: TRBV20-1
d_call: TRBD2
cdr3_aa: CSAPTGTTSYEQYF
cdr3_nt: TGCAGTGCCCCGACCGGGACTACCTCCTACGAGCAGTACTTC

clone_size: few
j_call: TRBJ2-1
v_call: TRBV6-5
d_call: TRBD1
cdr3_aa: CASSHSRTGWGTGRSYNEQFF
cdr3_nt: TGTGCCAGCAGTCACTCTCGGACAGGTTGGGGGACAGGGAGAAGCTACAATGAGCAGTTCTTC

clone_size: many
j_call: TRBJ2-4
v_call: TRBV24-1
d_call: TRBD1
cdr3_aa: CATARSGTEKNIQYF
cdr3_nt: TGTGCCACAGCTAGGTCCGGGACAGAAAAAAACATTCAGTACTTC

clone_size: many
j_call: TRBJ1-5
v_call: TRBV19
d_call: NA
cdr3_aa: CASSKEDQPQHF
cdr3_nt: TGTGCCAGTAGTAAAGAGGATCAGCCCCAGCATTTT

clone_size: many
j_call: TRBJ1-2
v_call: TRBV12-3/TRBV12-4
d_call: NA
cdr3_aa: CASSSGNDNYGYTF
cdr3_nt: TGTGCCAGCAGTTCTGGGAATGATAACTATGGCTACACCTTC

clone_size: many
j_call: TRBJ2-5
v_call: TRBV18
d_call: TRBD2
cdr3_aa: CASSPRAGEGETQYF
cdr3_nt: TGTGCCAGCTCACCACGAGCGGGAGAGGGTGAGACCCAGTACTTC

clone_size: NA
j_call: TRBJ2-7
v_call: TRBV6-5
d_call: NA
cdr3_aa: CASSHSPGRAAEQYF
cdr3_nt: TGTGCCAGCAGTCACTCACCGGGACGGGCAGCGGAGCAGTACTTC

clone_size: many
j_call: TRBJ1-3
v_call: TRBV19
d_call: NA
cdr3_aa: CASSPGTSSGNTIYF
cdr3_nt: TGTGCCAGTAGTCCGGGCACATCTTCTGGAAACACCATATATTTT

clone_size: many
j_call: TRBJ2-7
v_call: TRBV6-6
d_call: NA
cdr3_aa: CASSYSGPSSYEQYF
cdr3_nt: TGTGCCAGCAGTTACTCAGGCCCGAGCTCCTACGAGCAGTACTTC

clone_size: NA
j_call: TRBJ1-5
v_call: TRBV19
d_call: NA
cdr3_aa: CASSIMGVVNQPQHF
cdr3_nt: TGTGCCAGTAGTATCATGGGGGTAGTAAATCAGCCCCAGCATTTT

clone_size: many
j_call: TRBJ2-7
v_call: TRBV7-8
d_call: NA
cdr3_aa: CASSLTGSSYEQYF
cdr3_nt: TGTGCCAGCAGCTTAACCGGGAGCTCCTACGAGCAGTACTTC

clone_size: many
j_call: TRBJ2-7
v_call: TRBV2
d_call: NA
cdr3_aa: CASSATRGREQYF
cdr3_nt: TGTGCCAGCAGTGCCACTCGAGGACGCGAGCAGTACTTC

clone_size: once
j_call: TRBJ2-5
v_call: TRBV10-2
d_call: NA
cdr3_aa: CASSESMYGAGSQYF
cdr3_nt: TGCGCCAGCAGTGAGTCGATGTACGGAGCCGGATCCCAGTACTTC

clone_size: NA
j_call: TRBJ2-7
v_call: TRBV12-3/TRBV12-4
d_call: NA
cdr3_aa: CAGNLQGTYEQYF
cdr3_nt: TGTGCCGGCAACTTACAGGGCACCTACGAGCAGTACTTC

clone_size: many
j_call: TRBJ2-5
v_call: TRBV3-1
d_call: NA
cdr3_aa: CASSQERRGETQYF
cdr3_nt: TGTGCCAGCAGCCAAGAAAGGAGAGGGGAGACCCAGTACTTC

clone_size: many
j_call: TRBJ2-7
v_call: TRBV5-1
d_call: NA
cdr3_aa: CASSLDGFYEQYF
cdr3_nt: TGCGCCAGCAGCTTGGACGGTTTCTACGAGCAGTACTTC

clone_size: NA
j_call: TRBJ1-6
v_call: TRBV14
d_call: TRBD1
cdr3_aa: CASSSQGAGSPLHF
cdr3_nt: TGTGCCAGCAGCTCTCAGGGGGCTGGTTCACCCCTCCACTTT

clone_size: many
j_call: TRBJ2-7
v_call: TRBV29-1
d_call: NA
cdr3_aa: CSVEEGGVESYEQYF
cdr3_nt: TGCAGCGTTGAGGAAGGGGGGGTAGAATCCTACGAGCAGTACTTC

clone_size: many
j_call: TRBJ1-5
v_call: TRBV19
d_call: NA
cdr3_aa: CASSISPDRSNQPQHF
cdr3_nt: TGTGCCAGTAGTATTAGTCCCGACAGGTCCAATCAGCCCCAGCATTTT

clone_size: many
j_call: TRBJ1-6
v_call: TRBV30
d_call: TRBD1
cdr3_aa: CAWSGTGRYYSPLHF
cdr3_nt: TGTGCCTGGAGCGGGACAGGGCGTTATTATTCACCCCTCCACTTT

clone_size: few
j_call: TRBJ1-1
v_call: TRBV14
d_call: TRBD1
cdr3_aa: CASSQVEGARTEAFF
cdr3_nt: TGTGCCAGCAGCCAAGTCGAGGGGGCGAGAACTGAAGCTTTCTTT

clone_size: NA
j_call: TRBJ2-7
v_call: TRBV29-1
d_call: NA
cdr3_aa: CSRTDEQYF
cdr3_nt: TGCAGTCGGACGGACGAGCAGTACTTC

clone_size: many
j_call: TRBJ2-1
v_call: TRBV5-1
d_call: NA
cdr3_aa: CASSPAQSSRGEQFF
cdr3_nt: TGCGCCAGCAGCCCAGCCCAGTCATCGAGGGGTGAGCAGTTCTTC

clone_size: many
j_call: TRBJ1-5
v_call: TRBV6-6
d_call: NA
cdr3_aa: CASSSDQPQHF
cdr3_nt: TGTGCCAGCAGTTCCGATCAGCCCCAGCATTTT

clone_size: many
j_call: TRBJ2-2
v_call: TRBV7-3
d_call: NA
cdr3_aa: CASSLIISGELFF
cdr3_nt: TGTGCCAGCAGCTTAATAATTTCCGGGGAGCTGTTTTTT

clone_size: NA
j_call: TRBJ2-1
v_call: TRBV18
d_call: NA
cdr3_aa: CASSPGTNSDEQFF
cdr3_nt: TGTGCCAGCTCACCAGGGACCAACAGCGATGAGCAGTTCTTC

clone_size: few
j_call: TRBJ2-3
v_call: TRBV6-1
d_call: TRBD2
cdr3_aa: CASSERPSGPMNTQYF
cdr3_nt: TGTGCCAGCAGTGAACGGCCTAGCGGACCTATGAATACGCAGTATTTT

clone_size: few
j_call: TRBJ2-1
v_call: TRBV13
d_call: TRBD2
cdr3_aa: CASSPPPGTSGYNEQFF
cdr3_nt: TGTGCCAGCAGCCCCCCCCCCGGGACTAGCGGATACAATGAGCAGTTCTTC

clone_size: many
j_call: TRBJ1-2
v_call: TRBV2
d_call: NA
cdr3_aa: CASSEGFRGGYTF
cdr3_nt: TGTGCCAGCAGCGAGGGATTTAGGGGTGGCTACACCTTC

clone_size: few
j_call: TRBJ2-2
v_call: TRBV18
d_call: TRBD1
cdr3_aa: CASSMDRGPTGELFF
cdr3_nt: TGTGCCAGCTCTATGGACAGGGGGCCCACCGGGGAGCTGTTTTTT

clone_size: many
j_call: TRBJ1-5
v_call: TRBV19
d_call: NA
cdr3_aa: CASSNGIKPQHF
cdr3_nt: TGTGCCAGTAGTAACGGGATCAAACCCCAGCATTTT

clone_size: many
j_call: TRBJ2-7
v_call: TRBV20-1
d_call: TRBD2
cdr3_aa: CSATPKTSGRDEQYF
cdr3_nt: TGCAGTGCAACACCAAAGACTAGCGGGAGAGATGAGCAGTACTTC